This T cell receptor beta chain was profiled in a study of T cells in Graves' hyperthyroidism and ophthalmopathy. This clonotype was counted only a few times. Hyperthyroidism had been newly diagnosed in patients aged 18 to 65, and its duration was under 2 months. Diagnoses were established using clinical symptoms, serum thyroxine and TRAb, thyroid ultrasound and orbital computed tomography. Blood from later-ophthalmopathy patients was taken at first hyperthyroidism diagnosis. Out of roughly 9.1 ml of fresh peripheral blood came the PBMCs. The germline CDR1 and CDR2 sequences are LGHNA and YSLEER. The CDR3 covers 14 residues. The germline V and J ends were trimmed by 0 bases and 8 bases, with 13 bases remaining between them. Amplification of TCR beta CDR3 regions used RNA as the template. The HTBI primer set drove a first-round RT-PCR of the TCR CDR3. Each CDR3 protein gets one entry after TCRdb re-called the multiplex PCR reads with MiXCR. In the table there are nearly 600,000 distinct CDR3 sequences, roughly 14% of which are singletons.

Sequencing was carried out using blood. The source is a woman aged 25 to 39 with Graves' hyperthyroidism that later progressed to Graves' ophthalmopathy. The rearrangement links TRBV4-3 to TRBJ1-2; D is unresolved. The CDR3: CASSQEPLNGGYTF. CDR3 coding DNA: TGCGCCAGCAGCCAAGAACCGTTAAACGGCGGCTACACCTTC.